This TCR beta chain was recovered during a study of T cell repertoires in cytomegalovirus infection. Across the whole study: Indications came from public TCR beta signatures; they pointed to CMV infection and to a matching HLA type.

Study-level findings and limits: Summed frequency of public TCR beta families distinguished CMV carriers with the relevant HLA.

V gave up 2 bases and J gave up 7 bases; unmatched junction bases: 9. The germline V gene has CDR1 DFQATT and CDR2 SNEGSKA (reference sequence). The CDR3 spans 16 residues. A single record per CDR3 protein comes from TCRdb applying MiXCR to the reads. Here the sample spans under 350,000 distinct CDR3 sequences, around 20% being singletons. As to this clonotype: Its antigen is unknown.

The specimen was cultured PBMCs, collected from culture after CMV antigen stimulation. The TCR was taken from a human donor in good health (CMV status not recorded). Some clones in this sample may be carry-over from other donors' samples. The chain is built from TRBV20-1 and TRBJ1-5; TRBD1 agrees at 12 bases. CDR3 loop: CSARLGTGGSGQPQHF. DNA for the CDR3: TGCAGTGCTAGACTAGGGACAGGGGGCTCGGGCCAGCCCCAGCATTTT.